These 15 T cell receptor beta chains were sequenced from one sample in a study of T cell clones after liver transplantation. Produced via immunoSEQ multiplex PCR; TCRdb's table is partial and in-frame only. The data contain more than 6,000 clones, 70% of them singletons. The specimen was CD8+ T cells from blood, collected before liver transplant. These receptor sequences come from a human donor who received a liver transplant.

The table lists this clone with a count of one. The chain recombines TRBV7-6 with TRBJ2-1, with D tentatively TRBD2 (6 bases). The CDR3 has 18 amino acids. Trimming took off 2 bases at V and 5 bases at J, with 22 bases between the two ends. Per the germline V gene, CDR1 is SGHVS and CDR2 is FNYEAQ. CDR3 sequence: CASSLLVGGNGRHNEQFF. The CDR3 DNA sequence: TGTGCCAGCAGCTTATTGGTGGGGGGTAACGGGAGACACAATGAGCAGTTCTTC.

In this sample, this clone turned up once. The rearrangement joins TRBV5-4 to TRBJ2-5; TRBD2 agrees at 13 bases. This CDR3 region has 15 residues. Germline V CDR1 and CDR2: SGHNT, YYREEE (reference sequence). The V gene end was trimmed by 10 bases and the J gene end by 2 bases; junction bases not matched to a gene: 8. The CDR3, as DNA: TGTGCCTCCCGACTAGCGGGGGGCTCGCAAGAGACCCAGTACTTC. Protein: CASRLAGGSQETQYF.

The chain uses TRBV15 and TRBJ2-7, with 9 bases fitting TRBD1. The CDR3 loop spans 15 amino acids. Germline V gene data show CDR1 as LNHNV and CDR2 as YYDKDF (reference sequence). J lost 4 bases, V lost 1 base, and 5 bases had no gene match. The CDR3 DNA follows: TGTGCCACCAGCAGAGCCGACAGGGGGGAGTACGAGCAGTACTTC. Translated: CATSRADRGEYEQYF.

The rearrangement links TRBV5-4 to TRBJ2-5; D unresolved. The germline CDR1 and CDR2 sequences are SGHNT and YYREEE (reference sequence). Trimming took 4 bases from V and 2 from J, leaving 12 bases between them. This CDR3 region has 14 residues. CDR3 bases: TGTGCCAGCAGCGTCGCGTGGGATCAAGAGACCCAGTACTTC. It codes for CASSVAWDQETQYF.

The chain recombines TRBV4-1 with TRBJ2-2, with D perhaps TRBD1 (5 bases). V was trimmed by 0 bases and J by 7 bases, leaving 15 bases between them. The germline V gene encodes CDR1 MGHRA and CDR2 YSYEKL. The CDR3 runs 16 residues. The CDR3 DNA follows: TGCGCCAGCAGCCAAGAAGGGGTAGCCTCGGGCGGGGAGCTGTTTTTT. Its protein product is CASSQEGVASGGELFF.

The chain employs TRBV28 and TRBJ1-5; no firm D call. The V and J ends lost 3 bases and 6 bases respectively, with 6 bases between them. The CDR3 is 12 residues long. Germline V CDR1 and CDR2: MDHEN, SYDVKM. CDR3 bases: TGTGCCAGCAGTTTGAAGGGTCAGCCCCAGCATTTT. Amino acid sequence: CASSLKGQPQHF.

The rearrangement uses TRBV11-2 and TRBJ2-3, with D unclear. The CDR3 contains 16 residues. In germline, CDR1 is SGHAT, CDR2 FQNNGV. The V and J ends lost 1 base and 0 bases respectively, with 11 bases between them. CDR3 amino acids: CASSLGAATSTDTQYF. CDR3 DNA: TGTGCCAGCAGCTTAGGGGCAGCAACTAGCACAGATACGCAGTATTTT.

V is TRBV30 and J is TRBJ2-1; 13 nucleotides match TRBD2. V shed 0 bases, J shed 6 bases, and the junction held 2 bases outside the gene matches. Germline V lookup: CDR1 GTSNPN, CDR2 SVGIG (reference sequence). CDR3 size: 15 residues. CDR3 amino acids: CAWSVLAGGPNEQFF. CDR3 nucleotides: TGTGCCTGGAGTGTACTAGCGGGGGGGCCCAATGAGCAGTTCTTC. The variable domain in full, with the rest retrieved from reference TRBV30 and TRBJ2-1, is SQTIHQWPATLVQPVGSPLSLECTVEGTSNPNLYWYRQAAGRGLQLLFYSVGIGQISSEVPQNLSASRPQDRQFILSSKKLLLSDSGFYLCAWSVLAGGPNEQFFGPGTRLTVL.

This chain connects TRBV10-3 to TRBJ1-5; D is unresolved. The germline V gene encodes CDR1 ENHRY and CDR2 SYGVKD. CDR3 length: 16 amino acids. V was trimmed by 0 bases and J by 4 bases, leaving 13 bases between them. CDR3 sequence: CAISESWQAVNQPQHF. The DNA for the CDR3 is TGTGCCATCAGTGAGTCATGGCAGGCGGTTAATCAGCCCCAGCATTTT.

This clone was counted a single time. J is TRBJ2-7 and V is TRBV6-5; 7 bases are a match to TRBD1. Germline V gene data show CDR1 as MNHEY and CDR2 as SVGAGI. The CDR3 covers 13 residues. The V and J ends lost 10 bases and 0 bases, in that order; junction bases with no gene match: 6. CDR3: CATKTGNSYEQYF. The DNA of the CDR3 is TGTGCCACCAAGACAGGGAACTCCTACGAGCAGTACTTC.

The rearrangement joins TRBV2 to TRBJ2-7; TRBD1 matches at 8 bases. With V trimmed by 1 base and J by 2 bases, 4 bases remained unmatched. This CDR3 has 15 amino acids. The germline V gene has CDR1 SNHLY and CDR2 FYNNEI. CDR3 residues: CASSEGRTGTYEQYV. For the CDR3, the DNA is TGTGCCAGCAGTGAAGGGAGGACAGGGACCTACGAGCAGTACGTC.

The chain couples TRBV7-9 to TRBJ2-1; either TRBD1 or TRBD2 may fit D (5 bases each). V was clipped by 5 bases and J by 0 bases, with 11 bases between them. From germline, CDR1 is SEHNR and CDR2 FQNEAQ (reference sequence). This CDR3 spans 15 amino acids. The CDR3 is CASSQGESSYNEQFF. The CDR3 region has the DNA TGTGCCAGCAGCCAAGGGGAGTCCTCCTACAATGAGCAGTTCTTC. The complete variable domain, with remaining parts taken from reference TRBV7-9 and TRBJ2-1, reads DTGVSQNPRHKITKRGQNVTFRCDPISEHNRLYWYRQTLGQGPEFLTYFQNEAQLEKSRLLSDRFSAERPKGSFSTLEIQRTEQGDSAMYLCASSQGESSYNEQFFGPGTRLTVL.

This chain joins TRBV28 and TRBJ2-5, with 10 bases that match TRBD1. The DNA end is a closer match to TRBJ2-7, so the J assignment may be wrong. CDR3 size: 13 residues. CDR1 is MDHEN, CDR2 SYDVKM, per germline. Here the CDR3 reads CATRGQGLYEQYF. The DNA of the CDR3 is TGTGCCACCAGGGGACAGGGGTTATACGAGCAGTACTTC.

With respect to this clone: In the same sample, other DNA sequences code for this CDR3. This chain uses TRBV6-5 with TRBJ1-1; possible D gene TRBD1, 6 bases. This CDR3 contains 14 residues. Trimming cost V 2 bases and J 4 bases, with 11 bases left between them. In germline, CDR1 is MNHEY, CDR2 SVGAGI. The CDR3, as DNA: TGTGCCAGCAGTTACGGCGGGGGCGGCACTGAAGCTTTCTTT. This encodes CASSYGGGGTEAFF.

This clone came up once. The rearrangement uses TRBV6-1 and TRBJ2-6, with 8 bases identical to TRBD1. Per the germline V gene, CDR1 is MNHNS and CDR2 is SASEGT. The CDR3 length is 17 residues. V shed 4 bases and J 0 bases; nucleotides not matched to a gene: 5. CDR3 region: CASSGWDRISGANVLTF. The CDR3 DNA follows: TGTGCCAGCAGTGGTTGGGACAGGATCTCTGGGGCCAACGTCCTGACTTTC.